Below, 18 T cell receptor beta chains from the same sample are listed, as sequenced in a study of blood T cell repertoires in COVID-19. TCRdb keeps only in-frame clones here, not all; method: immunoSEQ multiplex PCR. The sample lists under 150,000 clones, around 80% occurring once. The specimen was peripheral blood. The receptor set was obtained from a woman aged 80 or over with active or convalescent COVID-19.

V gene TRBV5-8 combines with J gene TRBJ2-7; D is unresolved. Trimming shortened V by 5 bases and J by 0 bases, and 18 bases separated the two germline ends. Germline CDR1 SGHTS, CDR2 YDEGEE. This CDR3 contains 16 residues. CDR3 sequence: CASRYWSRTSSYEQYF. In DNA form, the CDR3 reads TGTGCCAGCAGGTACTGGAGTCGCACGTCCTCCTACGAGCAGTACTTC.

This chain links TRBV15 with TRBJ2-2, with 10 positions matching TRBD2. This CDR3 has 16 residues. In germline, CDR1 is LNHNV, CDR2 YYDKDF (reference sequence). The trim removed 4 bases at V and 5 bases at J, leaving 7 bases unmatched. The DNA for the CDR3 is TGTGCCACCAGCACACGCCCGGGACTAGCGACCGGGGAGCTGTTTTTT. Its translation: CATSTRPGLATGELFF.

The chain uses TRBV19 and TRBJ2-3, with D tentatively TRBD2 (6 bases). Germline values: CDR1 LNHDA, CDR2 SQIVND (reference sequence). V lost 4 bases to trimming and J lost 6 bases, with 14 bases between them. This CDR3 is built from 14 residues. CDR3 region: CASSTSSGRDTQYF. CDR3 coding DNA: TGTGCCAGTAGTACTTCCTCAGGGAGGGATACGCAGTATTTT.

The count of this clone is one. V and J are TRBV30 and TRBJ2-3, with 8 bases identical to TRBD2. This CDR3 has 15 residues. V lost 7 bases to trimming and J lost 1 base; unmatched junction nucleotides: 10. CDR1 is GTSNPN and CDR2 is SVGIG in the germline V gene (reference sequence). CDR3 residues: CASRASGLRTDTQYF. The DNA for the CDR3 is TGTGCCTCGCGGGCTAGCGGGTTACGCACAGATACGCAGTATTTT.

This clone was observed many times. This sequence joins TRBV7-3 and TRBJ1-2; D may be TRBD1 (6 bases). V gave up 2 bases and J gave up 8 bases, with 18 bases separating them. Germline V gene data show CDR1 as SGHTA and CDR2 as FQGTGA. The CDR3 totals 15 residues. CDR3 loop: CASSLSARGTEGYTF. CDR3 bases: TGTGCCAGCAGCTTATCTGCCAGGGGTACGGAAGGCTACACCTTC.

CDR3 in amino acids: CASSYSGTGVYGYTF. In DNA form, the CDR3 reads TGTGCCAGCAGTTACTCGGGGACAGGGGTCTATGGCTACACCTTC. This chain links TRBV6-5 with TRBJ1-2; 10 nucleotides match TRBD1. There are 15 residues in the CDR3. V lost 0 bases, J lost 4 bases, and 2 bases stayed unmatched. The germline CDR1 and CDR2 sequences are MNHEY and SVGAGI.

The rearrangement links TRBV2 to TRBJ2-5, with 7 bases aligning to TRBD2. CDR1 and CDR2 from the germline V gene are SNHLY and FYNNEI. The V and J ends lost 7 bases and 2 bases, in that order; junction bases with no gene match: 7. The CDR3 extends over 14 amino acids. The CDR3 here is CASKRGWEQETQYF. For the CDR3, the DNA is TGTGCCAGCAAGCGGGGATGGGAACAAGAGACCCAGTACTTC.

Remarks on this clone: Additional DNA sequences in this sample encode the identical CDR3. The chain carries TRBV19 and TRBJ1-2; the D is unclear. V was clipped by 3 bases and J by 3 bases, with 5 bases between them. The CDR3 totals 12 residues. CDR1 and CDR2 (germline): LNHDA, SQIVND (reference sequence). The DNA of the CDR3 is TGTGCCAGTAGTATTTCAGACTATGGCTACACCTTC. Its translation: CASSISDYGYTF.

The chain links TRBV4-2 to TRBJ1-2; D ambiguous. Trimming took off 8 bases at V and 4 bases at J, with 14 bases between the two ends. The CDR3 spans 13 residues. Germline V gene sequence: CDR1 LGHNA, CDR2 YNFKEQ. CDR3 region: CASSDGGGYGYTF. CDR3 bases: TGTGCCAGCTCAGATGGAGGAGGCTATGGCTACACCTTC.

The chain links TRBV2 to TRBJ1-5; 9 bases align to TRBD1. This CDR3 has 14 residues. Germline values: CDR1 SNHLY, CDR2 FYNNEI. J gave up 6 bases and V 5 bases, and 5 bases lay outside the gene matches. The CDR3 bases are TGTGCCAGCAGTCAACAGGGGGCTCGTCAGCCCCAGCATTTT. It specifies CASSQQGARQPQHF.

The chain recombines TRBV7-8 with TRBJ1-1; weak D call: TRBD1 (6 bases). The CDR3 runs to 17 residues. The V end lost 1 base, the J end lost 0 bases, and 15 bases lay between the germline ends. Germline CDR1 reads SGHVS; CDR2 reads FQNEAQ. DNA of the CDR3: TGTGCCAGCAGCTTAGGACAGGTCCCGAGGGTGAACACTGAAGCTTTCTTT. Translated: CASSLGQVPRVNTEAFF.

V is TRBV7-9 and J is TRBJ2-2, with 11 bases fitting TRBD1. Germline lookup yields CDR1 SEHNR and CDR2 FQNEAQ (reference sequence). The CDR3 is 16 amino acids. V was clipped by 4 bases and J by 5 bases; unmatched bases: 6. The CDR3 sequence is CASSYPGQGGTGELFF. The CDR3 DNA follows: TGTGCCAGCAGCTATCCGGGACAGGGGGGAACCGGGGAGCTGTTTTTT.

V gene TRBV18 combines with J gene TRBJ1-4; D is uncertain. CDR3 length: 12 amino acids. Looked up from germline, CDR1 is KGHSH and CDR2 is LQKENI. V lost 3 bases and J lost 14, with 13 bases in between. CDR3 protein: CASSPGEQLLFF. The CDR3 bases are TGTGCCAGCTCACCTGGGGAGCAGCTTCTGTTTTTT. Based on the CDR3 plus reference TRBV18 and TRBJ1-4, the full variable domain is NAGVMQNPRHLVRRRGQEARLRCSPMKGHSHVYWYRQLPEEGLKFMVYLQKENIIDESGMPKERFSAEFPKEGPSILRIQQVVRGDSAAYFCASSPGEQLLFFGSGTQLSVL.

The chain recombines TRBV5-1 with TRBJ2-3; D is possibly TRBD2 (7 bases). Looked up from germline, CDR1 is SGHRS and CDR2 is YFSETQ. The CDR3 spans 15 residues. V gave up 1 base and J gave up 2 bases, with 11 bases separating them. The chain's CDR3 is CASSLRGASTDTQYF. The CDR3 DNA sequence: TGCGCCAGCAGCTTGCGGGGGGCTTCCACAGATACGCAGTATTTT.

The V and J genes are TRBV7-2 and TRBJ1-5, with 7 bases that match TRBD1. V trimming: 4 bases; J trimming: 4 bases; junction bases outside the gene matches: 7. The CDR3 consists of 15 residues. The germline V gene has CDR1 SGHTA and CDR2 FQGNSA. The chain's CDR3 is CASSSQGGSNQPQHF. CDR3 in DNA: TGTGCCAGCAGCTCCCAGGGGGGTAGTAATCAGCCCCAGCATTTT.

This clone was counted between two and nine times. The rearrangement links TRBV5-4 to TRBJ1-2; D is undetermined. The CDR3 runs 13 residues. Germline V gene lookup returns CDR1 SGHNT and CDR2 YYREEE (reference sequence). Trimming cost V 0 bases and J 2 bases, with 5 bases left between them. The CDR3, as DNA: TGTGCCAGCAGCTTGGACAGAAACTATGGCTACACCTTC. The encoded protein is CASSLDRNYGYTF.

This clone was detected only a few times. The rearrangement joins TRBV5-1 to TRBJ1-2, with 8 bases that match TRBD1. J lost 8 bases, V lost 3 bases, and 6 bases had no gene match. The CDR3 spans 13 residues. CDR1 SGHRS and CDR2 YFSETQ come from the germline V gene. This CDR3 reads CASSSRTGIGYTF. For the CDR3, the DNA is TGCGCCAGCAGCTCCCGGACAGGGATAGGCTACACCTTC.

V is TRBV5-1 and J is TRBJ1-2; maybe TRBD1 (6 bases). CDR1 is SGHRS and CDR2 is YFSETQ in the germline V gene. This CDR3 is 13 amino acids long. Trimming cost V 4 bases and J 4 bases, with 11 bases left between them. CDR3: CASSEGVFYGYTF. The CDR3 coding sequence is TGCGCCAGCAGCGAGGGGGTGTTCTATGGCTACACCTTC.